These T cell receptor beta chains were read from a single sample in a study of regulatory T cells in long-lasting Graves disease. TCRdb redid the calling of the multiplex PCR reads with MiXCR, one entry per CDR3 protein. The data contain 450,000 to 600,000 distinct CDR3 sequences, approximately 15% of them singletons. These records were also assigned to another study, of T cells in Graves' hyperthyroidism and ophthalmopathy.

Sequencing used peripheral blood mononuclear cells (PBMCs), obtained at new diagnosis, from a patient treated with antithyroid drugs. These receptors came from a man under 40 with Graves disease. Both conserved end residues are part of each CDR3. A D gene is named only where the DNA matches it firmly. Not every row has a clone size; where given, it reads once, few, many or a size class.

clone size	CDR3 length	V gene	D gene	J gene	CDR3 protein	CDR3 DNA
many	11	TRBV6-1	.	TRBJ2-1	CASSPSWEQFF	TGTGCCAGCAGCCCTAGCTGGGAGCAGTTCTTC
.	15	TRBV9	.	TRBJ2-7	CASSVGRQLNYEQYF	TGTGCCAGCAGCGTAGGAAGACAGCTGAACTACGAGCAGTACTTC
many	12	TRBV9	.	TRBJ2-3	CASSVGGDTQYF	TGTGCCAGCAGCGTGGGGGGAGATACGCAGTATTTT
many	14	TRBV11-3	.	TRBJ2-2	CASSLGRYTGELFF	TGTGCCAGCAGCTTGGGACGGTACACCGGGGAGCTGTTTTTT
many	14	TRBV2	.	TRBJ1-5	CASSAGSENQPQHF	TGTGCCAGCAGTGCCGGGTCCGAAAATCAGCCCCAGCATTTT
few	20	TRBV7-9	TRBD2	TRBJ2-4	CASSQAGGLAGAIAKNIQYF	TGTGCCAGCAGCCAAGCGGGGGGACTAGCGGGAGCTATAGCCAAAAACATTCAGTACTTC
many	12	TRBV20-1	.	TRBJ1-1	CSAPLGVKEAFF	TGCAGTGCTCCTCTGGGGGTGAAGGAAGCTTTCTTT
many	15	TRBV5-4	.	TRBJ2-5	CASSLGGRSGETQYF	TGTGCCAGCAGCTTGGGGGGACGTTCGGGGGAGACCCAGTACTTC
few	15	TRBV20-1	TRBD1	TRBJ2-5	CSATQFRGREETQYF	TGCAGTGCTACCCAGTTTAGGGGGCGAGAAGAGACCCAGTACTTC
.	14	TRBV20-1	TRBD2	TRBJ2-7	CSARPSGRLYEQYF	TGCAGTGCTAGACCTAGCGGGCGGCTCTACGAGCAGTACTTC
few	16	TRBV5-4	.	TRBJ2-1	CASSGGGTFSYNEQFF	TGTGCCAGCAGCGGTGGGGGAACCTTTTCGTACAATGAGCAGTTCTTC
.	13	TRBV18	.	TRBJ1-5	CASSQNQESGQHF	TGTGCCAGCTCACAAAACCAGGAAAGTGGTCAGCATTTT
few	21	TRBV25-1	TRBD1	TRBJ2-6	CASSEYTFGGTGDVGANVLTF	TGTGCCAGCAGTGAATATACATTCGGAGGGACAGGGGATGTTGGGGCCAACGTCCTGACTTTC
many	15	TRBV7-2	.	TRBJ2-3	CASSLSGASPDTQYF	TGTGCCAGCAGCTTAAGTGGGGCAAGCCCAGATACGCAGTATTTT
once	14	TRBV20-1	TRBD2	TRBJ2-1	CSARSAGASGRKVF	TGCAGTGCTAGATCGGCCGGGGCTAGCGGGAGAAAGGTCTTC
few	11	TRBV27	.	TRBJ2-3	CAIRNADTQYF	TGTGCCATCAGGAACGCAGATACGCAGTATTTT
.	12	TRBV29-1	.	TRBJ2-7	CSVEGALYEQYF	TGCAGCGTTGAAGGGGCGCTTTACGAGCAGTACTTC
many	16	TRBV7-2	TRBD1	TRBJ2-7	CASSLTGGALVGEQYF	TGTGCCAGCAGCCTCACAGGGGGCGCGCTGGTAGGCGAGCAGTACTTC
few	12	TRBV6-2/TRBV6-3	.	TRBJ2-1	CAGGASYNEQFF	TGTGCGGGGGGGGCCTCCTACAATGAGCAGTTCTTC
once	16	TRBV4-2	.	TRBJ2-1	CASSQETHNSYNEQFF	TGTGCCAGCAGCCAAGAGACACACAACTCCTACAATGAGCAGTTCTTC
.	15	TRBV5-6	.	TRBJ1-5	CASSSYQVSNQPQHF	TGTGCCAGCAGCTCGTATCAGGTCAGCAATCAGCCCCAGCATTTT
.	13	TRBV2	TRBD1	TRBJ1-2	CASSETGFYGYTF	TGTGCCAGCAGTGAGACAGGGTTCTATGGCTACACCTTC
.	16	TRBV7-2	TRBD1	TRBJ2-3	CASSLSGTGGTDTQYF	TGTGCCAGCAGCTTATCCGGGACAGGGGGTACAGATACGCAGTATTTT
.	15	TRBV4-2	.	TRBJ1-5	CASSQGGPEYQPQHF	TGTGCCAGCAGCCAAGGTGGTCCAGAATATCAGCCCCAGCATTTT
many	15	TRBV29-1	.	TRBJ1-5	CSVEDLGQYNQPQHF	TGCAGCGTTGAAGATCTAGGGCAGTACAATCAGCCCCAGCATTTT
.	14	TRBV20-1	TRBD2	TRBJ2-7	CSARIAGVVNEQYF	TGCAGTGCTAGAATAGCGGGAGTCGTCAACGAGCAGTACTTC
.	17	TRBV5-4	TRBD2	TRBJ2-3	CASSRSGAGGPEDTQYF	TGTGCCAGCAGCCGCTCAGGGGCGGGAGGGCCGGAAGATACGCAGTATTTT
many	14	TRBV5-1	TRBD1	TRBJ2-7	CASSERQGGGEQYF	TGCGCCAGCAGCGAACGACAGGGGGGCGGCGAGCAGTACTTC
few	19	TRBV3-1	TRBD2	TRBJ2-1	CASSPMRALAGRLNNEQFF	TGTGCCAGCAGCCCGATGAGGGCACTAGCGGGACGGTTGAACAATGAGCAGTTCTTC
many	15	TRBV20-1	.	TRBJ1-6	CSAHLGGPFHSPLHF	TGCAGTGCTCACCTGGGAGGACCTTTTCATTCACCCCTCCACTTT
.	15	TRBV4-2	TRBD1	TRBJ2-7	CASSQEDRGPYEQYF	TGTGCCAGCAGCCAAGAAGACAGGGGGCCTTACGAGCAGTACTTC
many	14	TRBV29-1	TRBD2	TRBJ2-1	CSVWGTSGRDEQFF	TGCAGCGTCTGGGGGACTAGCGGGAGGGATGAGCAGTTCTTC
few	14	TRBV27	TRBD1	TRBJ2-7	CASSLRGQGDEQYF	TGTGCCAGCAGTTTGAGAGGACAGGGGGACGAGCAGTACTTC
.	16	TRBV6-5	.	TRBJ2-7	CASSYSQGGGFYEQYF	TGTGCCAGCAGTTACTCACAGGGAGGCGGCTTCTACGAGCAGTACTTC
many	12	TRBV6-2/TRBV6-3	.	TRBJ1-1	CASEEGKTEAFF	TGTGCCAGCGAAGAGGGGAAGACTGAAGCTTTCTTT
many	18	TRBV27	TRBD1	TRBJ1-1	CASSSGTAESPPGTEAFF	TGTGCCAGCAGTTCCGGGACAGCCGAATCGCCTCCGGGCACTGAAGCTTTCTTT
many	13	TRBV30	TRBD1	TRBJ1-2	CAWGQGAYYGYTF	TGTGCCTGGGGACAGGGGGCCTACTATGGCTACACCTTC
.	15	TRBV12-3/TRBV12-4	TRBD2	TRBJ2-1	CASSPTSGSVGEQFF	TGTGCCAGCAGCCCTACTAGCGGGAGTGTTGGTGAGCAGTTCTTC
.	15	TRBV5-1	.	TRBJ2-6	CASSLAVAGANVLTF	TGCGCCAGCAGCTTAGCCGTGGCTGGGGCCAACGTCCTGACTTTC
many	14	TRBV9	TRBD2	TRBJ2-5	CASSASGSQETQYF	TGTGCCAGCAGCGCAAGCGGGAGCCAAGAGACCCAGTACTTC
.	16	TRBV7-9	TRBD1	TRBJ1-5	CVSSAGTGFGNQPQHF	TGTGTCAGCAGCGCCGGGACAGGGTTCGGCAATCAGCCCCAGCATTTT
many	15	TRBV5-1	TRBD1	TRBJ2-5	CASSRQGQLQETQYF	TGCGCCAGCAGCCGTCAGGGACAGCTACAAGAGACCCAGTACTTC
.	14	TRBV2	TRBD1	TRBJ1-4	CASRSGQGGEKLFF	TGTGCCAGCAGGTCGGGACAGGGTGGTGAAAAACTGTTTTTT
few	12	TRBV29-1	.	TRBJ2-5	CSVLIPGETQYF	TGCAGCGTCCTAATTCCGGGAGAGACCCAGTACTTC
many	15	TRBV6-1	TRBD1	TRBJ2-7	CASSARDRGTYEQYF	TGTGCCAGCAGTGCCCGGGACAGGGGCACCTACGAGCAGTACTTC
many	16	TRBV27	.	TRBJ1-1	CASSFRTDYMNTEAFF	TGTGCCAGCAGTTTTCGGACGGACTATATGAACACTGAAGCTTTCTTT
many	15	TRBV27	.	TRBJ2-1	CASSFRRLGGHEQFF	TGTGCCAGCAGTTTTAGGAGACTAGGCGGCCATGAGCAGTTCTTC
many	14	TRBV3-1	.	TRBJ2-7	CASTGRGGKDEQYF	TGTGCCAGCACCGGGCGTGGGGGGAAAGACGAGCAGTACTTC
many	13	TRBV14	.	TRBJ2-1	CASSQDLPGEQFF	TGTGCCAGCAGCCAAGATCTACCGGGGGAGCAGTTCTTC
.	17	TRBV4-1	.	TRBJ2-4	CASSPIGGALAKNIQYF	TGCGCCAGCAGCCCCATCGGTGGGGCGCTTGCCAAAAACATTCAGTACTTC
many	15	TRBV10-2	.	TRBJ1-4	CASSESFLSLGRLFF	TGCGCCAGCAGTGAGTCGTTTCTTAGTTTGGGCAGACTGTTTTTT
many	11	TRBV20-1	.	TRBJ1-2	CSARDRAGYTF	TGCAGTGCTAGAGACAGGGCCGGCTACACCTTC